This T cell receptor beta chain was recorded in a study of blood T cells in healthy people across ages. Study-wide results and limits: There was a strong correlation between TCR beta diversity and naive T cell percentage. Diversity of TCR beta per million T cells declined in a roughly linear way with age. Unsorted PBMC material precluded a definitive naive versus antigen-experienced comparison.

V lost 5 bases to trimming and J lost 3 bases; unmatched junction nucleotides: 6. From germline, CDR1 is MNHEY and CDR2 SMNVEV (reference sequence). The CDR3 runs to 15 residues. Sample-barcoded 5' priming and a J-beta primer mix drove a second PCR of about 6 to 12 cycles. Each CDR3 protein gets one entry after TCRdb re-called the 5' RACE reads with MiXCR. Here the sample spans roughly 800,000 distinct CDR3 sequences, 30% to 45% being singletons. For this clonotype: Its antigen is unknown.

The genes are TRBV27 and TRBJ2-7; TRBD2 matches at 11 bases. The origin of this receptor is a man aged 18 to 29 in good health. The sample consisted of blood. The CDR3 reads CASSPLAGGGYEQYF. The DNA of the CDR3 is TGTGCCAGCAGTCCCTTAGCGGGAGGGGGCTACGAGCAGTACTTC.